The source of this T cell receptor beta chain is a study of T-cell reconstitution after alpha-beta-depleted transplantation in children. Preparing the TCRbeta library involved the use of unique molecular identifiers. TCRdb re-called the PCR reads through MiXCR, storing one row per CDR3 protein. This repertoire shows around 200,000 distinct CDR3 sequences, around 7.7% found once; its top ten account for 35% to 45%. V was pared by 11 bases and J by 0 bases, with 13 bases between. CDR3 size: 14 residues. In germline, CDR1 is KGHDR, CDR2 SFDVKD. Study-level points and caveats: Approximately two months post-transplant, alpha-beta T cells reportedly originated from several hundred expanded graft clones. The origin of high day-60 TCRbeta diversity in some patients lay in surviving recipient T cells and thymic progenitors. One year post-transplant, T-cell counts and diversity were largely derived from T cells produced anew.

This clonotype was counted only a few times. Its antigen remains unknown. V and J are TRBV24-1 and TRBJ1-3, with D perhaps TRBD1 (5 bases). Sequenced material: PBMCs, mostly from graft donor cells, taken 360 days after TCRalphabeta/CD19-depleted stem cell transplant. The sequence was obtained from a male patient aged 2-9 years who had a stem cell transplant for acute myeloid leukemia, so the T cells may come from the graft donor. The DNA of the CDR3 is TGTGCCAGCCCCACAGGACTCTCTGGAAACACCATATATTTT. Protein sequence: CASPTGLSGNTIYF.